The present entry profiles one T cell receptor beta chain with its context. The data were obtained in a study of control samples from healthy donors and cancer patients. V shed 4 bases and J 4 bases; nucleotides not matched to a gene: 5. CDR1 and CDR2 from the germline V gene are MGHRA and YSYEKL. This CDR3 is 14 amino acids long. TCRdb's copy holds only in-frame clones and misses some; the assay was immunoSEQ multiplex PCR. This sample yields 100,000 to 150,000 clones, of which approximately 92% are seen a single time; 2% to 3% belongs to the top ten. Sequenced sample: blood. This receptor was identified in a man aged 40-55 years in good health. V and J are TRBV4-1 and TRBJ1-1; 8 bases are a match to TRBD1. CDR3 nucleotides: TGCGCCAGCAGCCTGACAGGGGCGGGCACTGAAGCTTTCTTT. It encodes CASSLTGAGTEAFF.